This T cell receptor (beta chain) emerged from a study of post-analysis software for immune sequencing data. This CDR3 has 15 residues. V lost 4 bases and J 4 bases, leaving 17 bases between the germline ends. Germline assignment: CDR1 SGHRS and CDR2 YFSETQ. On this clonotype itself: Its antigen is not identified.

Built from TCR beta cDNA, the libraries had unique molecular identifiers in them. TCRdb processed the PCR reads anew with MiXCR; each CDR3 protein has one entry. The sample has about 460,000 distinct CDR3 sequences; 40% to 55% are singletons. General study results and limits: Patients used about 5 TRBV segments, including TRBV5-6, TRBV5-1 and TRBV20-1, more often than controls. Normalized Chao1 diversity in multiple sclerosis patients fell significantly below that of controls.

V is TRBV5-1 and J is TRBJ1-1, with D hard to call. The receptor was isolated from a girl between 10 and 17 years old with multiple sclerosis. Sequenced input: blood. As DNA, the CDR3 is TGCGCCAGCAGCCCAAGAAAAGGTGAGGGCACTGAAGCTTTCTTT. Protein product: CASSPRKGEGTEAFF.